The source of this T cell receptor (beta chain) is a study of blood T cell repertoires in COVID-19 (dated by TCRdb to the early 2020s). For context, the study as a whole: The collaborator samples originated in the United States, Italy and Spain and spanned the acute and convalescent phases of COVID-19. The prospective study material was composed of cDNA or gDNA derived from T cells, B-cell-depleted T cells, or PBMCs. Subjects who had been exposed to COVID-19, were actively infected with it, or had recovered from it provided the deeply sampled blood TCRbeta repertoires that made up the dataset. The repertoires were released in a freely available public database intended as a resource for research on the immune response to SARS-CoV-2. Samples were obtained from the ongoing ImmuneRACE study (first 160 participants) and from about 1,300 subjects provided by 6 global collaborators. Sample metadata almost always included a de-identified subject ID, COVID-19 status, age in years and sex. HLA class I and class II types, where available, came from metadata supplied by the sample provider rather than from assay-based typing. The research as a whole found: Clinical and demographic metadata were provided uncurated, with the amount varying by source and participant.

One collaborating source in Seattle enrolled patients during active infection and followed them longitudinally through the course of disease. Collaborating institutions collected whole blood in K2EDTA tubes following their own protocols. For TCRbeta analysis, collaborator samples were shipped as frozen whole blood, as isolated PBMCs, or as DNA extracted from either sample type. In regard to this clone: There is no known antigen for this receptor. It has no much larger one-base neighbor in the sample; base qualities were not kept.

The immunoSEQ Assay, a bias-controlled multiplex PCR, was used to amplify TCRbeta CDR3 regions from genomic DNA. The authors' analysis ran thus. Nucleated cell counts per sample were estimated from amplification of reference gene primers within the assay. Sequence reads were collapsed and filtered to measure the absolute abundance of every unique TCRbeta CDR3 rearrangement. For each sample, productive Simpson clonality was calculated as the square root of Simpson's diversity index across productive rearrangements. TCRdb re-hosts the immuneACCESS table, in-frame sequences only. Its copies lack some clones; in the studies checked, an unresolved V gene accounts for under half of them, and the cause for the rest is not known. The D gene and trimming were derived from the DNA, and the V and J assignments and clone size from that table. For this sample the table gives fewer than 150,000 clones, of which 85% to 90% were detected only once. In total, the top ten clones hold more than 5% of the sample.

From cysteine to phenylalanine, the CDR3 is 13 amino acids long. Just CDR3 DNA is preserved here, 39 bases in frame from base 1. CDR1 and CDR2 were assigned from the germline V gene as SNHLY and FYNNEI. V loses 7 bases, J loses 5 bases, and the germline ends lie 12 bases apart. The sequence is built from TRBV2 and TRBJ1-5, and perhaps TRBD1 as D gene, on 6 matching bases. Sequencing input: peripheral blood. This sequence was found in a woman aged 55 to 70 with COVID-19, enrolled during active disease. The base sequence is TGTGCCAGCAAACGGGACACAGATCAGCCCCAGCATTTT. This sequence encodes CASKRDTDQPQHF.